This TCR beta chain was sequenced during a study of blood T cell repertoires in COVID-19 (dated by TCRdb to the early 2020s). Regarding the study in general: Collaborator samples came from the United States, Italy and Spain and covered acute and convalescent phases of COVID-19. Where HLA class I and class II types were available, the types were taken from metadata supplied by the sample provider, not from assay-based typing. The samples were drawn from the first 160 participants of the ongoing ImmuneRACE study and from 1,254 subjects provided by 6 global collaborators. A de-identified subject ID, COVID-19 status, age in years and sex were almost always included in the sample metadata. The prospective study material was composed of cDNA or gDNA derived from T cells, B-cell-depleted T cells, or PBMCs. The repertoires were released in a freely available public database intended as a resource for research on the immune response to SARS-CoV-2. The dataset comprised deeply sampled blood TCRbeta repertoires from subjects exposed to, actively infected with, or recovered from COVID-19.

The CDR3 holds 16 amino acids from the cysteine to the phenylalanine. CDR3 DNA only is kept here, 48 bases in frame from base 1. Relative to germline, V is missing 2 bases and J is missing 0 bases, with 4 bases of the junction outside any gene match. The germline V gene gives CDR1 as LGHNA and CDR2 as YNFKEQ. Summary of the overall study and its limitations: Clinical and demographic metadata were provided uncurated, with the amount varying by source and participant.

Note on this clone: Its antigen target is currently unknown. Per-base quality was not reported, and no clone a single base away is much larger than it.

Whole blood was collected in K2EDTA tubes by collaborating institutions according to the institutions' own protocols. For TCRbeta analysis, collaborator samples were shipped as frozen whole blood, as isolated PBMCs, or as DNA extracted from either sample type. TCRbeta CDR3 regions were amplified from genomic DNA using the immunoSEQ Assay, a bias-controlled multiplex PCR. The original methods were these. The number of nucleated cells in each sample was estimated by amplification of reference gene primers within the assay. To quantify the absolute abundance of each unique TCRbeta CDR3 rearrangement, sequence reads were collapsed and filtered. For each sample, productive Simpson clonality was calculated as the square root of Simpson's diversity index across productive rearrangements. TCRdb took over this immuneACCESS table, retaining in-frame rearrangements with V and J assigned. Such tables are incomplete; in checked studies, under half of the missing clones stem from an unresolved V gene, and the remainder is unexplained. V, J and clone size are those of that table, while D and trimming were read from the DNA. This sample is represented by 470,000 or so clones; around nine tenths of them were singletons. The ten biggest clones cover approximately 4.3% of the sample.

The rearranged chain carries TRBV4-2 and TRBJ2-3; the junction holds 8 bases that match TRBD2. Sequenced material: peripheral blood. This TCR was recovered from a woman in her thirties with acute or convalescent COVID-19. The CDR3 sequence is CASSQNGGGSTDTQYF. Read as DNA, the sequence is TGTGCCAGCAGCCAAAACGGGGGGGGGAGCACAGATACGCAGTATTTT.